These 11 T cell receptor beta chains were sequenced from one sample in a study of shared clonotypes between healthy human individuals. TCRdb keeps only in-frame clones here, not all; method: immunoSEQ multiplex PCR. The table records millions of clones, around nine tenths of them present only once. Sequencing used naive CD4+ T cells sorted from blood. Subset denoted: CD45RA+ positively selected. The receptors were gathered from a man aged 18 to 29 in good health.

The count of this clone is one. The chain employs TRBV5-1 and TRBJ2-5; no definite D call. This CDR3 comprises 14 residues. From germline, CDR1 is SGHRS and CDR2 YFSETQ. V was clipped by 2 bases and J by 3 bases, with 11 bases between them. The CDR3 nucleotides read TGCGCCAGCAGCTTAACCGGGCCAAAAGAGACCCAGTACTTC. It is translated as CASSLTGPKETQYF.

V and J are TRBV14 and TRBJ1-6; D ambiguous. This CDR3 has 14 amino acids. V gave up 1 base and J gave up 7 bases, with 8 bases separating them. Germline CDR1 and CDR2: SGHDN and FVKESK. The CDR3 DNA reads TGTGCCAGCAGCCAAGGGGGTCTGAATTCACCCCTCCACTTT. Translated: CASSQGGLNSPLHF.

This clone was recorded once. The gene calls are TRBV7-2 and TRBJ2-7; 7 nucleotides match TRBD2. The V segment lost 6 bases and the J segment 0 bases; nucleotides outside the gene matches: 8. The germline CDR1 and CDR2 sequences are SGHTA and FQGNSA. This CDR3 is built from 15 residues. The CDR3 sequence is CASRSSGQVSYEQYF. CDR3 nucleotide sequence: TGTGCCAGCAGGAGTAGCGGGCAAGTCTCCTACGAGCAGTACTTC.

The rearrangement links TRBV5-1 to TRBJ2-3, with no clear D. The germline V gene has CDR1 SGHRS and CDR2 YFSETQ. The ends were cut back, 6 bases at V and 8 bases at J, with 4 bases in the middle. CDR3 length: 9 residues. The CDR3 DNA follows: TGCGCCAGCATACGTACGCAGTATTTT. It yields the protein CASIRTQYF.

The chain recombines TRBV9 with TRBJ1-2, with TRBD1 as a possible D gene (5 bases). Per germline, CDR1 SGDLS and CDR2 YYNGEE. V lost 0 bases and J 2 bases, leaving 11 bases between the germline ends. There are 15 residues in the CDR3. CDR3 residues: CASSVAGSQNYGYTF. The CDR3 DNA sequence: TGTGCCAGCAGCGTAGCAGGGTCCCAGAACTATGGCTACACCTTC.

The chain carries TRBV5-1 and TRBJ2-1; 11 bases match TRBD2. The trim removed 7 bases at V and 0 bases at J, leaving 6 bases unmatched. Germline lookup yields CDR1 SGHRS and CDR2 YFSETQ. The CDR3 has 16 amino acids. CDR3 sequence reads: CASGLAGRSSYNEQFF. CDR3 nucleotides: TGCGCCAGCGGACTAGCGGGTCGCAGCTCCTACAATGAGCAGTTCTTC.

The chain has TRBV7-8 and TRBJ2-2, with D maybe TRBD2 (6 bases). Germline CDR1 and CDR2: SGHVS and FQNEAQ. The CDR3 extends over 15 amino acids. V dropped 1 base and J dropped 6 bases, with 12 bases sitting between them. The CDR3 DNA reads TGTGCCAGCAGCTTAGAGAGCGGGTACGCCGGGGAGCTGTTTTTT. Its protein is CASSLESGYAGELFF.

The chain couples TRBV12-5 to TRBJ2-1; D is perhaps TRBD1 (5 bases). V was cut by 2 bases and J by 9 bases, with 8 bases left in between. Germline lookup yields CDR1 LGHNT and CDR2 FRNRAP. The CDR3 is 12 amino acids. The CDR3 reads CASGLRGTEQFF. Written as DNA, the CDR3 is TGTGCTAGTGGTTTGAGGGGTACTGAGCAGTTCTTC. Variable domain in full (rest from reference TRBV12-5 and TRBJ2-1): DARVTQTPRHKVTEMGQEVTMRCQPILGHNTVFWYRQTMMQGLELLAYFRNRAPLDDSGMPKDRFSAEMPDATLATLKIQPSEPRDSAVYFCASGLRGTEQFFGPGTRLTVL.

The genes are TRBV15 and TRBJ1-5; TRBD1 might be the D (6 bases). The CDR3 contains 15 residues. The V and J ends lost 0 bases and 6 bases respectively, with 12 bases between them. Germline CDR1 is LNHNV and CDR2 is YYDKDF (reference sequence). The CDR3 reads CATSREFQGTQPQHF. CDR3 sequence (DNA): TGTGCCACCAGCAGAGAGTTTCAGGGGACTCAGCCCCAGCATTTT.

This chain links TRBV7-2 with TRBJ2-3, with D possibly being TRBD1 or TRBD2 (5 bases each). Germline CDR1 is SGHTA and CDR2 is FQGNSA. V lost 5 bases and J 9 bases, leaving 18 bases between the germline ends. The CDR3 extends over 14 amino acids. The CDR3 loop reads CASSPLGVQQTQYF. The CDR3 coding sequence is TGTGCCAGCAGCCCTCTGGGGGTCCAGCAGACGCAGTATTTT.

The chain uses TRBV9 and TRBJ1-4; 10 nucleotides align to TRBD1. CDR3 length: 16 residues. Germline loops: CDR1 SGDLS, CDR2 YYNGEE. V dropped 0 bases and J dropped 5; count of bases not matched to a gene: 4. This CDR3 reads CASSVVGGQGNEKLFF. Written as DNA, the CDR3 is TGTGCCAGCAGCGTAGTGGGGGGACAGGGGAATGAAAAACTGTTTTTT.